A single sample is the source of the 10 T cell receptor beta chains below, sequenced in a study of T cell repertoires in cytomegalovirus infection. TCRdb reprocessed the reads via MiXCR and lists one record per CDR3 protein. The data contain 740,000 or so distinct CDR3 sequences, 35% of them singletons. The specimen was PBMCs. The source is a human donor in good health (CMV status not recorded). Some clones in this sample may be carry-over from other donors' samples.

This clonotype turned up a few times. The chain recombines TRBV7-2 with TRBJ2-2, with 9 bases identical to TRBD2. The V gene's germline CDR1 is SGHTA and CDR2 FQGNSA. The CDR3 has 18 residues. V shed 5 bases, J shed 7 bases, and the junction held 17 bases outside the gene matches. This CDR3 is CASSSLGPTSGRVGELFF. CDR3 nucleotide sequence: TGTGCCAGCAGCAGCTTAGGGCCCACTAGCGGGCGGGTCGGGGAGCTGTTTTTT.

Remarks on this clonotype: As the CDR3 is not closed by the conserved phenylalanine or tryptophan, this likely results from a read error. The CDR3: CASSEDWRNIQYL. In DNA, the CDR3 is TGTGCCAGCAGCGAGGACTGGAGAAACATTCAGTACTTA. The chain recombines TRBV6-5 with TRBJ2-4; D may be TRBD2 (5 bases). Germline CDR1 and CDR2: MNHEY and SVGAGI. This CDR3 has 13 residues. Trimming removed 6 bases from V and 6 bases from J, with 12 bases in between.

V usage is TRBV7-2 and J usage is TRBJ2-7; D might be TRBD1 (5 bases). The CDR3 runs 14 residues. CDR1 SGHTA and CDR2 FQGNSA come from the germline V gene. The germline V and J ends were trimmed by 4 bases and 4 bases, with 14 bases remaining between them. The CDR3 DNA is TGTGCCAGCAGCTCGCGACAGACACCTTACGAGCAGTACTTC. This sequence encodes CASSSRQTPYEQYF. Looking up the rest from reference TRBV7-2 and TRBJ2-7 gives the full variable domain: GAGVSQSPSNKVTEKGKDVELRCDPISGHTALYWYRQSLGQGLEFLIYFQGNSAPDKSGLPSDRFSAERTGGSVSTLTIQRTQQEDSAVYLCASSSRQTPYEQYFGPGTRLTVT.

This rearrangement joins TRBV5-1 to TRBJ2-1; 8 positions match TRBD2. V shed 7 bases and J 8 bases; nucleotides not matched to a gene: 14. The CDR3 sequence is 15 residues long. Germline CDR1 reads SGHRS; CDR2 reads YFSETQ. CDR3 in amino acids: CASSRRGSGIDEQFF. As DNA, the CDR3 is TGCGCCAGCTCCCGGCGGGGTAGCGGGATCGATGAGCAGTTCTTC. The full variable domain, with the rest looked up from reference TRBV5-1 and TRBJ2-1, is KAGVTQTPRYLIKTRGQQVTLSCSPISGHRSVSWYQQTPGQGLQFLFEYFSETQRNKGNFPGRFSGRQFSNSRSEMNVSTLELGDSALYLCASSRRGSGIDEQFFGPGTRLTVL.

The J gene is TRBJ1-3, the V gene TRBV7-8; maybe TRBD1 (6 bases). V lost 6 bases to trimming and J lost 4 bases, with 16 bases between them. The CDR3 totals 15 residues. Germline V gene sequence: CDR1 SGHVS, CDR2 FQNEAQ. The DNA of the CDR3 is TGTGCCAGCAGTGCACCCGGGACATTAGGAAACACCATATATTTT. It codes for CASSAPGTLGNTIYF.

The chain links TRBV15 to TRBJ2-1; 10 nucleotides align to TRBD2. This CDR3 is built from 15 residues. The germline V gene encodes CDR1 LNHNV and CDR2 YYDKDF (reference sequence). Trimming at V came to 4 bases and at J to 4 bases, leaving 4 bases not matched to a gene. CDR3 region: CATSKTSGTYNEQFF. CDR3 sequence (DNA): TGTGCCACCAGCAAAACTAGCGGGACTTACAATGAGCAGTTCTTC.

The J gene is TRBJ2-1, the V gene TRBV12-3 or TRBV12-4, with a tentative D call TRBD1 (6 bases). The CDR3 has 14 amino acids. V was clipped by 6 bases and J by 7 bases, with 16 bases between them. CDR3 sequence reads: CASSLFLGGNEQFF. CDR3 DNA sequence: TGTGCCAGCAGCCTCTTCTTAGGGGGAAATGAGCAGTTCTTC.

This clonotype was counted only a few times. V is TRBV2 and J is TRBJ1-1; 7 positions agree with TRBD1. CDR3 size: 16 residues. J was trimmed by 5 bases and V by 3 bases; bases with no gene match: 12. Germline V CDR1 and CDR2: SNHLY, FYNNEI. CDR3 region: CASSDLGLNRGTEAFF. The CDR3 coding sequence is TGTGCCAGCAGTGATCTAGGATTAAACAGGGGTACTGAAGCTTTCTTT.

This clonotype showed up just a few times. The J gene is TRBJ2-7, the V gene TRBV7-9; D possibly matches TRBD1 or TRBD2 (5 bases each). V shed 3 bases and J shed 4 bases, with 13 bases lying between them. The CDR3 extends over 14 amino acids. The germline gives CDR1 SEHNR, CDR2 FQNEAQ (reference sequence). The CDR3 DNA reads as TGTGCCAGCAGCTTGGGACCCCCACTTTACGAGCAGTACTTC. This encodes CASSLGPPLYEQYF.

The V call is TRBV7-6, the J call TRBJ2-1; D is undetermined. V dropped 5 bases and J dropped 0 bases, with 17 bases sitting between them. Per the germline V gene, CDR1 is SGHVS and CDR2 is FNYEAQ. The CDR3 sequence is 17 residues long. DNA of the CDR3: TGTGCCAGCAGCCCACCCGGGTGGCGGAGCTCCTACAATGAGCAGTTCTTC. Encoded protein: CASSPPGWRSSYNEQFF. Combining the CDR3 with reference TRBV7-6 and TRBJ2-1 gives the whole variable domain GAGVSQSPRYKVTKRGQDVALRCDPISGHVSLYWYRQALGQGPEFLTYFNYEAQQDKSGLPNDRFSAERPEGSISTLTIQRTEQRDSAMYRCASSPPGWRSSYNEQFFGPGTRLTVL.